This TCR beta chain is drawn from a study of blood T cell repertoires in COVID-19. Study as a whole: The United States, Italy and Spain provided the acute and convalescent COVID-19 samples. Nucleic acid was either cDNA or gDNA, and it came from T cells, B-cell-depleted T cells, or PBMCs.

Per the authors' pipeline: Reference gene primer amplification gave nucleated cell count estimates. Profiling relied on immunoSEQ multiplex PCR, and the TCRdb table lists in-frame clones only, not all of them. D and trimming were read from the DNA, whereas the V and J calls and clone size are those reported in that table. Among 130,000 or so clones listed, 88% were seen once. The length of the CDR3 is 18 residues. With V trimmed by 0 bases and J by 3 bases, 5 bases remained unmatched. Germline V gene data show CDR1 as SEHNR and CDR2 as FQNEAQ (reference sequence). Specimen: peripheral blood. The sequence came from a man aged 60-69 years with active or convalescent COVID-19. J is TRBJ1-4 and V is TRBV7-9, with 12 bases that match TRBD1. DNA of the CDR3: TGTGCCAGCAGCTTAGCCGGGACAGGGGGCGCAGCTAATGAAAAACTGTTTTTT. Encoded protein: CASSLAGTGGAANEKLFF.